The 21 T cell receptor beta chains given below trace back to one sample, sequenced in a study of neurological immune-mediated disorders. TCRdb fed the 5' RACE reads into MiXCR, producing one record per CDR3 protein. This sample has about 59,000 distinct CDR3 sequences, with under 4.5% found just once. Material for sequencing was PBMCs. The receptors shown here come from a woman aged 25-40 years with multiple sclerosis.

This clonotype occurred many times. The chain links TRBV10-3 to TRBJ2-1; 7 bases align to TRBD2. The length of the CDR3 is 13 residues. The V gene end was trimmed by 11 bases and the J gene end by 9 bases; junction bases not matched to a gene: 13. The V gene's germline CDR1 is ENHRY and CDR2 SYGVKD. This chain's CDR3 is CASQSSGDGEQFF. CDR3 coding DNA: TGTGCCTCCCAGAGCAGCGGGGATGGTGAGCAGTTCTTC.

The table lists this clonotype with many counts. The V and J genes are TRBV3-1 and TRBJ2-6; D is undetermined. The CDR3 has 18 amino acids. Germline CDR1 is LGHDT and CDR2 is YNNKEL (reference sequence). Trimming took 1 base from V and 0 from J, leaving 13 bases between them. The CDR3 region has the DNA TGTGCCAGCAGCCAAGTCACTCCATCCGGCTCTGGGGCCAACGTCCTGACTTTC. Amino acid sequence: CASSQVTPSGSGANVLTF.

There are many counts of this clonotype. This chain links TRBV7-8 with TRBJ1-4; TRBD1 agrees at 7 bases. The CDR3 runs 13 residues. The V segment lost 5 bases and the J segment 8 bases; nucleotides outside the gene matches: 5. Per the germline V gene, CDR1 is SGHVS and CDR2 is FQNEAQ. The DNA of the CDR3 is TGTGCCAGCAGCCCCAGGGGGTGGGAAAAACTGTTTTTT. It specifies CASSPRGWEKLFF.

This clonotype appeared many times. The V and J genes are TRBV20-1 and TRBJ2-1, with TRBD2 identical over 11 bases. The V gene end was trimmed by 1 base and the J gene end by 6 bases; junction bases not matched to a gene: 8. Germline loops: CDR1 DFQATT, CDR2 SNEGSKA (reference sequence). This CDR3 has 16 residues. CDR3 amino acids: CSARASGLAGFNEQFF. The CDR3, as DNA: TGCAGTGCTAGAGCCTCCGGACTAGCGGGCTTCAATGAGCAGTTCTTC.

This clonotype has a count of ten or more. The rearrangement joins TRBV28 to TRBJ2-2; D is ambiguous. This CDR3 region has 14 residues. Germline CDR1 reads MDHEN; CDR2 reads SYDVKM. V lost 7 bases to trimming and J lost 6 bases, with 15 bases between them. The CDR3 sequence is CASTLAGLSGELFF. CDR3 coding DNA: TGTGCCAGCACCTTGGCCGGGTTGTCCGGGGAGCTGTTTTTT.

This clonotype was picked up many times. This chain links TRBV20-1 with TRBJ1-5; D call uncertain. V was trimmed by 3 bases and J by 4 bases, leaving 13 bases between them. CDR3 length: 14 residues. Germline lookup yields CDR1 DFQATT and CDR2 SNEGSKA (reference sequence). CDR3 in amino acids: CSASRPGANQPQHF. The CDR3, as DNA: TGCAGTGCTAGTCGCCCAGGAGCTAATCAGCCCCAGCATTTT.

Notes on this clonotype: A much larger clone is a single base away; this may be a read error. The chain uses TRBV3-1 and TRBJ1-1; D is unresolved. Germline loops: CDR1 LGHDT, CDR2 YNNKEL (reference sequence). The CDR3 sequence is 14 residues long. V shed 3 bases and J shed 4 bases, with 12 bases lying between them. The CDR3: CASSQKTGITEAFF. CDR3 bases: TGTGCCAGCAGCCAGAAAACTGGTATCACTGAAGCTTTCTTT. The full variable domain, with the rest looked up from reference TRBV3-1 and TRBJ1-1, is DTAVSQTPKYLVTQMGNDKSIKCEQNLGHDTMYWYKQDSKKFLKIMFSYNNKELIINETVPNRFSPKSPDKAHLNLHINSLELGDSAVYFCASSQKTGITEAFFGQGTRLTVV.

This clonotype has a count of ten or more. The chain carries TRBV29-1 and TRBJ2-1; a possible D gene is TRBD2 (6 bases). Trimming pared 6 bases from V and 2 bases from J, leaving 14 bases between. The CDR3 is made up of 14 amino acids. Germline values: CDR1 SQVTM, CDR2 ANQGSEA. As DNA, the CDR3 is TGCAGCGTCCACTGGAGGGAAACCTACAATGAGCAGTTCTTC. Protein sequence: CSVHWRETYNEQFF.

This clonotype came up many times. This rearrangement joins TRBV27 to TRBJ2-1, with 8 bases matching TRBD2. The V and J ends lost 6 bases and 8 bases, in that order; junction bases with no gene match: 12. The CDR3 runs to 15 residues. Per germline, CDR1 MNHEY and CDR2 SMNVEV (reference sequence). The CDR3 coding sequence is TGTGCCAGCAGCCACGGGAGCGGGAGAACCGATGAGCAGTTCTTC. Translating it yields CASSHGSGRTDEQFF.

This clonotype was detected many times. The chain is built from TRBV5-5 and TRBJ2-7, with D tentatively TRBD2 (6 bases). Per germline, CDR1 SGHKS and CDR2 YYEKEE (reference sequence). V was cut by 4 bases and J by 4 bases, with 18 bases left in between. CDR3 length: 15 amino acids. The CDR3 loop reads CASSLTGVGLYEQYF. In nucleotides, the CDR3 is TGTGCCAGCAGCCTCACGGGAGTGGGCTTATACGAGCAGTACTTC.

The chain carries TRBV20-1 and TRBJ2-7, with 9 bases that match TRBD2. This CDR3 spans 15 amino acids. J was trimmed by 2 bases and V by 3 bases; bases with no gene match: 8. Germline CDR1 is DFQATT and CDR2 is SNEGSKA (reference sequence). The CDR3 protein is CSASAPGGRAYEQYF. CDR3 bases: TGCAGTGCTAGCGCCCCTGGCGGGAGGGCCTACGAGCAGTACTTC.

This clonotype showed up many times. The chain is built from TRBV12-3 or TRBV12-4 and TRBJ2-3; TRBD2 is a possible D gene (5 bases). This CDR3 is 11 amino acids long. V gave up 7 bases and J gave up 11 bases, with 13 bases separating them. The CDR3 DNA reads as TGTGCCAGCATCAAGGCACGGGGGCAGTATTTT. Its translation is CASIKARGQYF.

This clonotype was picked up many times. Germline is not matched at one junction end, which may reflect a read error. CDR3 loop: CASSIAGSYNEQFF. The CDR3 DNA follows: TGTGCCAGCAGTATAGCGGGGAGTTACAATGAGCAGTTCTTC. V is TRBV12-3 or TRBV12-4 and J is TRBJ2-1; 8 bases match TRBD2. This CDR3 is 14 amino acids long.

This clonotype was detected many times. The chain is built from TRBV7-2 and TRBJ2-3, with D unresolved. The V end was cut by 2 bases, the J end by 5 bases, with 8 bases between. In germline, CDR1 is SGHTA, CDR2 FQGNSA. The CDR3 is 13 amino acids. The CDR3 protein is CASSLLSIDTQYF. The CDR3 bases are TGTGCCAGCAGCTTACTTAGTATAGATACGCAGTATTTT.

This clonotype was recorded a few times. The gene calls are TRBV7-3 and TRBJ2-5, with D uncertain. The CDR3 loop spans 13 amino acids. The germline V gene has CDR1 SGHTA and CDR2 FQGTGA. Deletions cut 5 bases from V and 4 bases from J, with 11 bases between. The CDR3: CASSRSISETQYF. The CDR3 bases are TGTGCCAGCAGCCGAAGCATCTCAGAGACCCAGTACTTC.

A word on this clonotype: A much larger clone differs from this one at a single base, so this may be a read error. CDR3 sequence (DNA): TGTGCCAGCAGTGAACTACAGCCTTCGGACCCTCGGGCCAAAGTCCTGACTTTC. This translates into CASSELQPSDPRAKVLTF. This chain joins TRBV25-1 and TRBJ2-6; D is ambiguous. The CDR3 is made up of 18 amino acids. Germline-derived CDR1 and CDR2 are MGHDK and SYGVNS.

This clonotype was seen at least ten times. This chain links TRBV6-5 with TRBJ2-5; a weak D match, TRBD2 (5 bases). Trimming stripped 5 bases from V and 2 bases from J, with 18 bases between. This CDR3 has 16 amino acids. In germline, CDR1 is MNHEY, CDR2 SVGAGI. This CDR3 reads CASSPRDGRRQETQYF. The CDR3 region has the DNA TGTGCCAGCAGTCCCCGGGATGGCCGGAGACAAGAGACCCAGTACTTC.

This clonotype was recorded many times. This chain links TRBV12-3 or TRBV12-4 with TRBJ2-7; D is unclear. The CDR3 is made up of 14 amino acids. V was clipped by 3 bases and J by 2 bases, with 11 bases between them. CDR3 sequence reads: CASSFTDGPYEQYF. The CDR3 DNA reads TGTGCCAGCAGTTTCACCGACGGACCCTACGAGCAGTACTTC.

This clonotype was detected many times. The J gene is TRBJ1-5, the V gene TRBV18, with a weak D call TRBD1 (5 bases). Trimming pared 3 bases from V and 6 bases from J, leaving 12 bases between. Germline V gives CDR1 KGHSH, CDR2 LQKENI. There are 14 residues in the CDR3. The CDR3 region has the DNA TGTGCCAGCTCACCGGGACTCGCGGGTCAGCCCCAGCATTTT. Translated: CASSPGLAGQPQHF.

In its sample, this clonotype is large. This CDR3 reads CASSLLREGTDTQYF. Here the CDR3 DNA reads TGCGCCAGCAGCTTGTTGCGGGAGGGCACAGATACGCAGTATTTT. The chain uses TRBV5-1 and TRBJ2-3; TRBD2 aligns across 8 bases. The V gene end was trimmed by 1 base and the J gene end by 1 base; junction bases not matched to a gene: 2. This CDR3 is 15 amino acids long. Germline V gene data show CDR1 as SGHRS and CDR2 as YFSETQ.

This clonotype was detected many times. The chain couples TRBV7-2 to TRBJ2-3, with 9 bases identical to TRBD2. V gave up 5 bases and J gave up 2 bases; unmatched junction bases: 20. Germline V gives CDR1 SGHTA, CDR2 FQGNSA. The CDR3 is 20 residues long. The CDR3 nucleotides read TGTGCCAGCAGCCACCGTGGGAGGGCGGCGGGAGGGTCCTCCACAGATACGCAGTATTTT. Translation: CASSHRGRAAGGSSTDTQYF.